This TCR beta chain was found in a study of T cell changes during pregnancy in multiple sclerosis. TCRdb keeps only in-frame clones here, not all; method: immunoSEQ multiplex PCR. The table includes around 80,000 clones, over 90% detected once. Germline V CDR1 and CDR2: MDHEN, SYDVKM. The V and J ends lost 3 bases and 6 bases respectively, with 20 bases between them. The length of the CDR3 is 16 residues. This sequence originates from a female donor with multiple sclerosis, enrolled in a pregnancy study. This sample comprised peripheral blood, obtained in the second trimester of pregnancy. The chain uses TRBV28 and TRBJ1-2; D not certain. The CDR3 loop is CASSLPAWTGKDGYTF. Written as DNA, the CDR3 is TGTGCCAGCAGTTTGCCCGCTTGGACGGGAAAGGATGGCTACACCTTC.